The 17 T cell receptor beta chains below all came from one sample that was sequenced in a study of beta chain features in type 1 diabetes. Expressed TCRB transcripts were sequenced because the isolated RNA had all been reverse transcribed beforehand. The assay was immunoSEQ multiplex PCR, and TCRdb's table has in-frame clones only and misses some. Altogether just under 150,000 clones are present, around 9.3% being singletons, with the ten largest covering roughly 1.3%. Sequencing was performed on naive CD4+ T cells from blood. The receptors come from a man between 18 and 35 years old in good health.

This clone was counted only a few times. The CDR3 sequence: CASSPRAGGGYEQYF. As DNA, the CDR3 is TGCGCCAGCAGCCCGCGAGCGGGTGGAGGGTACGAGCAGTACTTC. V usage is TRBV5-1 and J usage is TRBJ2-7, with D tentatively TRBD2 (6 bases). The ends were cut back, 4 bases at V and 4 bases at J, with 18 bases in the middle. Per the germline V gene, CDR1 is SGHRS and CDR2 is YFSETQ. The CDR3 sequence is 15 residues long.

The V and J genes are TRBV7-8 and TRBJ2-3; the D is unclear. The CDR3 length is 13 residues. Trimming left V 2 bases short and J 6 bases short, with 9 bases between. CDR1 and CDR2 (germline): SGHVS, FQNEAQ. The CDR3 spells CASSLQWQDTQYF. The CDR3 region has the DNA TGTGCCAGCAGCTTACAGTGGCAGGATACGCAGTATTTT.

Only a few counts were recorded for this clone. Here the CDR3 DNA reads TGTGCCAGCAGCCTAACAGGCAGGGAAGAGACCCAGTACTTC. Its protein is CASSLTGREETQYF. The chain uses TRBV13 and TRBJ2-5, with TRBD1 as a possible D gene (5 bases). This CDR3 has 14 residues. With 5 bases removed from V and 3 bases from J, the gap between germline ends came to 13 bases. Germline V gene sequence: CDR1 PRHDT, CDR2 FYEKMQ (reference sequence).

There are many counts of this clone. The chain recombines TRBV9 with TRBJ2-3; 9 nucleotides match TRBD2. CDR1 SGDLS and CDR2 YYNGEE come from the germline V gene. The CDR3 contains 13 residues. V trimming: 6 bases; J trimming: 6 bases; junction bases outside the gene matches: 5. This chain's CDR3 is CASTSGGIDTQYF. As DNA, the CDR3 is TGTGCCAGCACGAGCGGGGGGATTGATACGCAGTATTTT.

The sample holds a few counts of this clone. V is TRBV7-6 and J is TRBJ2-3, with 10 positions matching TRBD2. This CDR3 contains 16 residues. The germline V gene has CDR1 SGHVS and CDR2 FNYEAQ. V shed 5 bases and J 1 base; nucleotides not matched to a gene: 6. The CDR3, as DNA: TGTGCCAGCAGCGCCCGGACTAGCGGCCGCACAGATACGCAGTATTTT. Translation gives CASSARTSGRTDTQYF.

This clone was picked up a small number of times. CDR3 region: CASSHPGRGGTYTQYF. CDR3 coding DNA: TGTGCCAGCAGCCACCCCGGCCGGGGGGGTACCTATACGCAGTATTTT. V usage is TRBV4-2 and J usage is TRBJ2-3; TRBD2 matches 8 bases. Germline V CDR1 and CDR2: LGHNA, YNFKEQ. The CDR3 loop spans 16 amino acids. V gave up 3 bases and J gave up 7 bases; unmatched junction bases: 12.

CDR3: CASSKRIRTGESPLHF. The CDR3 DNA sequence: TGTGCCAGCAGCAAAAGGATCAGGACAGGAGAATCACCCCTCCACTTT. The V gene is TRBV21-1, the J gene TRBJ1-6; TRBD1, as called in the table, went unchecked against the DNA. TRBV21-1 counts as a pseudogene. The CDR3 runs to 16 residues.

V is TRBV7-2 and J is TRBJ2-3; D is perhaps TRBD1 (6 bases). V was trimmed by 4 bases and J by 6 bases, leaving 14 bases between them. This CDR3 contains 14 residues. Germline lookup yields CDR1 SGHTA and CDR2 FQGNSA. The CDR3 reads CASSSRTQGDTQYF. CDR3 nucleotide sequence: TGTGCCAGCAGCTCTCGGACTCAGGGGGATACGCAGTATTTT.

This clone was counted only a few times. The V call is TRBV2, the J call TRBJ2-3; a weak D match, TRBD2 (5 bases). V was clipped by 3 bases and J by 6 bases, with 16 bases between them. The CDR3 length is 15 residues. CDR1 is SNHLY and CDR2 is FYNNEI in the germline V gene. This CDR3 is CASSERAGTSDTQYF. DNA of the CDR3: TGTGCCAGCAGTGAGAGGGCCGGAACGAGTGATACGCAGTATTTT.

In this sample, this clone turned up a few times. This chain joins TRBV27 and TRBJ2-3; 13 bases are shared with TRBD2. The CDR3 has 16 amino acids. J was trimmed by 0 bases and V by 6 bases; bases with no gene match: 3. Germline values: CDR1 MNHEY, CDR2 SMNVEV (reference sequence). CDR3 in amino acids: CASRRLAGGSTDTQYF. The CDR3 region has the DNA TGTGCCAGCAGGAGACTAGCGGGGGGTAGCACAGATACGCAGTATTTT.

The chain combines TRBV7-2 with TRBJ2-1; D possibly corresponds to TRBD2 (7 bases). Germline V gene sequence: CDR1 SGHTA, CDR2 FQGNSA. Trimming removed 5 bases at V and 7 bases at J, with 18 bases between. The length of the CDR3 is 15 residues. The DNA for the CDR3 is TGTGCCAGCAGCCCTAGTGGGGGGGCCTGGAATGAGCAGTTCTTC. This encodes CASSPSGGAWNEQFF.

The V call is TRBV7-2, the J call TRBJ2-3; 7 bases fit TRBD2. The CDR3 sequence is 13 residues long. Trimming took 4 bases from V and 6 from J; bases not matched to a gene: 4. The germline gives CDR1 SGHTA, CDR2 FQGNSA. The DNA for the CDR3 is TGTGCCAGCAGCTCGCGGGGGAGGGATACGCAGTATTTT. Translating it yields CASSSRGRDTQYF.

This clone was detected only a few times. The V call is TRBV7-2, the J call TRBJ1-1, with D possibly being TRBD1 (5 bases). The germline V gene has CDR1 SGHTA and CDR2 FQGNSA. CDR3 length equals 15 residues. Trimming took off 5 bases at V and 0 bases at J, with 13 bases between the two ends. The CDR3 sequence is CASSLLGGVNTEAFF. DNA for the CDR3: TGTGCCAGCAGCCTCCTGGGGGGGGTGAACACTGAAGCTTTCTTT.

The CDR3 DNA is TGTGCCAGCAGCCCCTTCGGGAGGGGGCCAACTAATGAAAAACTGTTTTTT. Amino acids: CASSPFGRGPTNEKLFF. The chain joins TRBV7-6 to TRBJ1-4; 7 bases are a match to TRBD1. Germline V CDR1 and CDR2: SGHVS, FNYEAQ. V lost 5 bases, J lost 0 bases, and 9 bases stayed unmatched. The CDR3 has 17 residues. Using reference TRBV7-6 and TRBJ1-4 for the parts outside the CDR3, the full variable domain is GAGVSQSPRYKVTKRGQDVALRCDPISGHVSLYWYRQALGQGPEFLTYFNYEAQQDKSGLPNDRFSAERPEGSISTLTIQRTEQRDSAMYRCASSPFGRGPTNEKLFFGSGTQLSVL.

The chain couples TRBV4-1 to TRBJ2-3; D is perhaps TRBD2 (5 bases). CDR1 is MGHRA, CDR2 YSYEKL, per germline. V was shortened by 1 base and J by 3 bases, with 17 bases between the two germline ends. This CDR3 has 17 amino acids. CDR3 amino acids: CASSQGAQRGRTDTQYF. Written as DNA, the CDR3 is TGCGCCAGCAGCCAAGGGGCCCAACGGGGTAGGACAGATACGCAGTATTTT.

This clone was seen only a few times. The CDR3 DNA sequence: TGTGCCAGCAGCGCAGGGTTCTACACCTTC. Amino acids: CASSAGFYTF. The chain employs TRBV21-1 and TRBJ1-2; the table assigns TRBD1, which was not confirmed against the DNA. TRBV21-1 is given as a pseudogene. This CDR3 has 10 amino acids.

Many counts were recorded for this clone. V usage is TRBV7-2 and J usage is TRBJ2-5; the match to TRBD1 covers 8 bases. Germline CDR1 and CDR2: SGHTA and FQGNSA. Trimming cost V 6 bases and J 2 bases; bases outside gene matches: 5. The CDR3 loop spans 14 amino acids. The CDR3 spells CASRPDRVQETQYF. CDR3 nucleotides: TGTGCCAGCAGACCGGACAGGGTACAAGAGACCCAGTACTTC.